One and the same sample provided the 27 T cell receptor beta chains below, sequenced in a study of blood T cell repertoires in COVID-19 (dated by TCRdb to 2018 to 2020). Libraries were constructed by the immunoSEQ multiplex PCR assay. Sourced from immuneACCESS, this table was stored by TCRdb with only in-frame sequences that have V and J called. A share of the clones is absent; for the studies checked, an unresolved V gene accounts for under half, and the remainder has no known explanation. The sample has roughly 350,000 clones on record, around 90% of them singletons. The top ten clonotypes cover more than 3% of the sample. The material sequenced was peripheral blood. All receptors come from a woman between 18 and 29 years old who had recovered from COVID-19.

This clone was seen a handful of times. The V and J genes are TRBV11-3 and TRBJ2-1, with 9 nucleotides matching TRBD1. CDR3 length equals 13 residues. Germline V CDR1 and CDR2: SGHNT, YENEEA. V trimming: 6 bases; J trimming: 6 bases; junction bases outside the gene matches: 3. CDR3 nucleotide sequence: TGTGCCAGCAGTCACAGGGGGCTCAATGAGCAGTTCTTC. It encodes CASSHRGLNEQFF. The full variable domain, completed using reference TRBV11-3 and TRBJ2-1, is EAGVVQSPRYKIIEKKQPVAFWCNPISGHNTLYWYLQNLGQGPELLIRYENEEAVDDSQLPKDRFSAERLKGVDSTLKIQPAELGDSAVYLCASSHRGLNEQFFGPGTRLTVL.

The V call is TRBV12-5, the J call TRBJ2-7, with D perhaps TRBD2 (5 bases). The CDR3 contains 15 residues. Trimming stripped 1 base from V and 9 bases from J, with 19 bases between. The germline V gene encodes CDR1 LGHNT and CDR2 FRNRAP. CDR3 sequence (DNA): TGTGCTAGTGGTTTGGCCCAAACGGACTGGTTCGCGCAGTACGTC. Its protein is CASGLAQTDWFAQYV.

In its sample, this clone was seen once. The chain uses TRBV24-1 and TRBJ1-2; the match to TRBD1 covers 7 bases. Germline V lookup: CDR1 KGHDR, CDR2 SFDVKD. The CDR3 sequence is 15 residues long. The trim removed 3 bases at V and 8 bases at J, leaving 11 bases unmatched. CDR3 in DNA: TGTGCCACCAGTGATCGGACAGGCCGAAACGGGGGCTACACCTTC. Translated: CATSDRTGRNGGYTF.

The chain couples TRBV5-1 to TRBJ2-1; 9 nucleotides line up with TRBD1. Germline trimming cut 5 bases from V and 5 bases from J; bases unmatched to any gene: 5. The CDR3 is made up of 14 amino acids. CDR1 and CDR2 from the germline V gene are SGHRS and YFSETQ. Here the CDR3 reads CASSLQGANNEQFF. In nucleotides, the CDR3 is TGCGCCAGCAGTCTACAGGGGGCTAACAATGAGCAGTTCTTC.

The V gene is TRBV30, the J gene TRBJ2-1; D call uncertain. CDR1 is GTSNPN and CDR2 is SVGIG in the germline V gene (reference sequence). The CDR3 spans 11 residues. Trimming shortened V by 4 bases and J by 3 bases, and 4 bases separated the two germline ends. CDR3 amino acids: CAWNGYNEQFF. In nucleotides, the CDR3 is TGTGCCTGGAACGGCTACAATGAGCAGTTCTTC.

Here the CDR3 DNA reads TGCGCCAGCAGTGAGTCGACCGGGGGACAGTCCTTTAACTATGGCTACACCTTC. As protein: CASSESTGGQSFNYGYTF. The rearrangement links TRBV10-2 to TRBJ1-2, with 7 bases fitting TRBD1. The CDR3 runs to 18 residues. The V and J ends lost 0 bases and 1 base, in that order; junction bases with no gene match: 11. Germline values: CDR1 WSHSY, CDR2 SAAADI.

V and J are TRBV9 and TRBJ1-2; D unclear. Trimming pared 0 bases from V and 7 bases from J, leaving 10 bases between. CDR3 size: 13 residues. Germline CDR1 and CDR2: SGDLS and YYNGEE. CDR3 nucleotides: TGTGCCAGCAGCGTAGTAGAGCAGGCTGGCTACACCTTC. Residues: CASSVVEQAGYTF. Based on the CDR3 plus reference TRBV9 and TRBJ1-2, the full variable domain is DSGVTQTPKHLITATGQRVTLRCSPRSGDLSVYWYQQSLDQGLQFLIQYYNGEERAKGNILERFSAQQFPDLHSELNLSSLELGDSALYFCASSVVEQAGYTFGSGTRLTVV.

This clone was picked up a small number of times. This chain connects TRBV28 to TRBJ1-2; D possibly corresponds to TRBD1 (5 bases). V was trimmed by 5 bases and J by 2 bases, leaving 6 bases between them. CDR1 and CDR2 (germline): MDHEN, SYDVKM. The CDR3 is made up of 12 amino acids. This CDR3 is CASSPGNYGYTF. DNA for the CDR3: TGTGCCAGCAGTCCAGGGAACTATGGCTACACCTTC.

This clone has only a few counts. The J gene is TRBJ1-1, the V gene TRBV10-3; D is unclear. The germline gives CDR1 ENHRY, CDR2 SYGVKD. CDR3 length: 14 amino acids. Trimming left V 5 bases short and J 3 bases short, with 13 bases between. This CDR3 reads CAISKVGQDTEAFF. The CDR3, as DNA: TGTGCCATCAGTAAGGTTGGGCAAGACACTGAAGCTTTCTTT.

CDR3 sequence: CASEGNVGASSYNEQFF. The CDR3, as DNA: TGTGCCAGTGAGGGGAATGTGGGGGCGAGCTCCTACAATGAGCAGTTCTTC. This chain joins TRBV19 and TRBJ2-1; TRBD1 might be the D (6 bases). V was clipped by 8 bases and J by 0 bases, with 20 bases between them. Germline V gene lookup returns CDR1 LNHDA and CDR2 SQIVND (reference sequence). CDR3 length: 17 amino acids.

This rearrangement joins TRBV24-1 to TRBJ1-5; 7 bases align to TRBD1. The V segment lost 4 bases and the J segment 1 base; nucleotides outside the gene matches: 0. Looked up from germline, CDR1 is KGHDR and CDR2 is SFDVKD. This CDR3 spans 14 amino acids. CDR3 coding DNA: TGTGCCACCAGTGACAGGGGGAGCAATCAGCCCCAGCATTTT. Its translation: CATSDRGSNQPQHF.

The chain is built from TRBV4-3 and TRBJ2-1; 14 nucleotides line up with TRBD2. Germline V CDR1 and CDR2: LGHNA, YSLEER. The CDR3 is 20 residues long. Unmatched junction bases numbered 12, after V lost 0 bases and J lost 5 bases. This CDR3 is CASSQDPTSGRAIGNNEQFF. In nucleotides, the CDR3 is TGCGCCAGCAGCCAAGATCCGACTAGCGGGAGGGCGATCGGAAACAATGAGCAGTTCTTC.

This chain uses TRBV18 with TRBJ2-5; a weak D match, TRBD2 (6 bases). V lost 2 bases and J 4 bases, leaving 17 bases between the germline ends. CDR3 length: 16 amino acids. Germline CDR1 KGHSH, CDR2 LQKENI. The CDR3 region is CASSPVAGFGSETQYF. The CDR3 DNA follows: TGTGCCAGCTCACCAGTCGCGGGATTCGGATCAGAGACCCAGTACTTC.

The chain couples TRBV12-3 or TRBV12-4 to TRBJ1-6; a possible D gene is TRBD1 (5 bases). V gave up 1 base and J gave up 17 bases, with 15 bases separating them. The CDR3 covers 13 residues. In DNA form, the CDR3 reads TGTGCCAGCAGTTTAGGGGGCGGTGACCGCGTCCACTTT. Translating gives CASSLGGGDRVHF.

The J gene is TRBJ1-4, the V gene TRBV27; 8 nucleotides line up with TRBD1. The ends lost 5 bases at V and 0 bases at J; junction bases unmatched: 5. The CDR3 is 16 amino acids. Germline lookup yields CDR1 MNHEY and CDR2 SMNVEV (reference sequence). The CDR3 region is CASSMQQGATNEKLFF. CDR3 nucleotides: TGTGCCAGCAGTATGCAACAGGGGGCAACTAATGAAAAACTGTTTTTT.

The J gene is TRBJ2-1, the V gene TRBV11-2, with TRBD2 matching over 11 bases. CDR3 length: 15 residues. Germline CDR1 reads SGHAT; CDR2 reads FQNNGV. V dropped 5 bases and J dropped 9; count of bases not matched to a gene: 9. The CDR3: CASSLSGRAPSEQFF. The DNA of the CDR3 is TGTGCCAGCAGCCTTAGCGGGAGGGCCCCTAGTGAGCAGTTCTTC. The full variable domain, completed using reference TRBV11-2 and TRBJ2-1, is EAGVAQSPRYKIIEKRQSVAFWCNPISGHATLYWYQQILGQGPKLLIQFQNNGVVDDSQLPKDRFSAERLKGVDSTLKIQPAKLEDSAVYLCASSLSGRAPSEQFFGPGTRLTVL.

A remark on this clone: The sample has other DNA sequences that encode this CDR3 too. The chain carries TRBV27 and TRBJ1-3; D call uncertain. The CDR3 is 15 residues long. Trimming pared 2 bases from V and 0 bases from J, leaving 8 bases between. Germline V lookup: CDR1 MNHEY, CDR2 SMNVEV (reference sequence). The CDR3 DNA reads TGTGCCAGCAGTTTACAAGGGAGCTCTGGAAACACCATATATTTT. It yields the protein CASSLQGSSGNTIYF.

In nucleotides, the CDR3 is TGTGCCAGCAGCGGAGGGTACGTC. Its translation is CASSGGYV. The rearrangement uses TRBV2 and TRBJ2-7, with D perhaps TRBD2 (5 bases). The CDR3 is 8 residues long. V lost 6 bases and J lost 12, with 6 bases in between. Germline V CDR1 and CDR2: SNHLY, FYNNEI.

V and J are TRBV20-1 and TRBJ1-2, with 7 bases identical to TRBD1. Unmatched junction bases numbered 8, after V lost 6 bases and J lost 13 bases. The germline CDR1 and CDR2 sequences are DFQATT and SNEGSKA (reference sequence). This CDR3 has 10 residues. The CDR3: CSADQGGSTF. The CDR3 bases are TGCAGTGCAGACCAGGGGGGTAGCACCTTC.

This chain connects TRBV19 to TRBJ2-2; D call uncertain. Germline V lookup: CDR1 LNHDA, CDR2 SQIVND (reference sequence). The CDR3 is 13 residues long. Trimming removed 6 bases at V and 2 bases at J, with 7 bases between. CDR3 nucleotides: TGTGCCAGTAGCGGAGTTAACACCGGGGAGCTGTTTTTT. Its translation: CASSGVNTGELFF.

The gene calls are TRBV7-2 and TRBJ2-3, with D possibly being TRBD2 (6 bases). V lost 3 bases and J 3 bases, leaving 13 bases between the germline ends. The CDR3 runs to 15 residues. The germline V gene encodes CDR1 SGHTA and CDR2 FQGNSA. The CDR3 sequence: CASSFRGIRTDTQYF. The DNA for the CDR3 is TGTGCCAGCAGCTTTCGCGGGATAAGAACAGATACGCAGTATTTT.

The chain has TRBV27 and TRBJ2-1, with 9 bases fitting TRBD2. Germline loops: CDR1 MNHEY, CDR2 SMNVEV (reference sequence). J was trimmed by 13 bases and V by 5 bases; bases with no gene match: 9. The CDR3 runs to 13 residues. Written as DNA, the CDR3 is TGTGCCAGCAGTCTTCAGCGGGGGGCCCGACAGTTCTTC. Encoded protein: CASSLQRGARQFF.

The chain is built from TRBV4-3 and TRBJ2-3, with D tentatively TRBD2 (5 bases). V was clipped by 0 bases and J by 0 bases, with 13 bases between them. Germline values: CDR1 LGHNA, CDR2 YSLEER. The CDR3 sequence is 17 residues long. CDR3 in amino acids: CASSQDLVAPSTDTQYF. The CDR3, as DNA: TGCGCCAGCAGCCAAGATTTGGTAGCGCCTAGCACAGATACGCAGTATTTT.

This rearrangement joins TRBV6-5 to TRBJ1-1; possibly TRBD1 for D (5 bases). This CDR3 has 13 residues. The germline V and J ends were trimmed by 3 bases and 4 bases, with 9 bases remaining between them. In germline, CDR1 is MNHEY, CDR2 SVGAGI. The CDR3 DNA is TGTGCCAGCAGTTATAGGGGCGGCACTGAAGCTTTCTTT. Translating gives CASSYRGGTEAFF.

This chain links TRBV4-3 with TRBJ1-2; D call uncertain. The CDR3 covers 15 residues. CDR1 is LGHNA, CDR2 YSLEER, per germline. The V end lost 4 bases, the J end lost 0 bases, and 12 bases lay between the germline ends. CDR3 bases: TGCGCCAGCAGCCCACTGCTTTTAGCTAACTATGGCTACACCTTC. Translated: CASSPLLLANYGYTF.

The gene calls are TRBV7-8 and TRBJ2-1, with TRBD2 identical over 7 bases. V was clipped by 5 bases and J by 5 bases; unmatched bases: 15. This CDR3 is built from 17 residues. Germline V CDR1 and CDR2: SGHVS, FQNEAQ. The CDR3 sequence: CASSPGRGRVRDNEQFF. The CDR3 DNA reads TGTGCCAGCAGCCCAGGCCGGGGGAGGGTAAGGGACAATGAGCAGTTCTTC. Full variable domain (missing parts from reference TRBV7-8 and TRBJ2-1): GAGVSQSPRYKVAKRGQDVALRCDPISGHVSLFWYQQALGQGPEFLTYFQNEAQLDKSGLPSDRFFAERPEGSVSTLKIQRTQQEDSAVYLCASSPGRGRVRDNEQFFGPGTRLTVL.

V is TRBV20-1 and J is TRBJ2-5; 11 bases fit TRBD2. CDR1 is DFQATT, CDR2 SNEGSKA, per germline (reference sequence). V shed 7 bases and J 10 bases; nucleotides not matched to a gene: 5. The CDR3 runs to 11 residues. The CDR3 nucleotides read TGCAGTGTCCCGGGACTAGCGGTCCAGTACTTC. Translated, it gives CSVPGLAVQYF.